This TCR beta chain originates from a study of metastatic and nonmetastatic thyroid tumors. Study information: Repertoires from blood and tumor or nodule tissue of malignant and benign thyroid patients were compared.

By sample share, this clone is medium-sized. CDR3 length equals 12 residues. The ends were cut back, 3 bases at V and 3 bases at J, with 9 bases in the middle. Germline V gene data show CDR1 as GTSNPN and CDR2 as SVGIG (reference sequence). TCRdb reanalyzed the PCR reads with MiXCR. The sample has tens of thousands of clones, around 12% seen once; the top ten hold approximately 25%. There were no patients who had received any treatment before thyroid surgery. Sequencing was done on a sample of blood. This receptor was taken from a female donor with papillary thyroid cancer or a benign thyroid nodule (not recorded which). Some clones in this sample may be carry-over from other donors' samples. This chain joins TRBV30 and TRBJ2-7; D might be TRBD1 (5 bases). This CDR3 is CAWRTARYEQYF. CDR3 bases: TGTGCCTGGAGGACAGCGCGCTACGAGCAGTACTTC. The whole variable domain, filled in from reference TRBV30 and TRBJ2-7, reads SQTIHQWPATLVQPVGSPLSLECTVEGTSNPNLYWYRQAAGRGLQLLFYSVGIGQISSEVPQNLSASRPQDRQFILSSKKLLLSDSGFYLCAWRTARYEQYFGPGTRLTVT.